This TCR beta chain originates from a study of blood T cell repertoires in COVID-19. Study-level information: Acute and convalescent COVID-19 specimens originated in the United States, Italy and Spain.

V dropped 3 bases and J dropped 8; count of bases not matched to a gene: 5. This CDR3 contains 13 residues. Everyone who took part was roughly 18 to 89 years old, and they came from about two dozen US areas. Within 2 weeks of study entry, exposed participants had contacted a PCR-confirmed or clinician-diagnosed COVID-19 case. As processed by the authors: Using reference gene primer amplification, nucleated cell counts were estimated. This table comes from immunoSEQ multiplex PCR, and its TCRdb copy is limited to in-frame clones, with some not included. For V, J and clone size, that table is used; D and trimming come from the DNA. The data show about 150,000 clones, with around 90% seen just once and approximately 4% held by the top ten.

Sequencing input: PBMCs or T cells enriched from blood (not recorded which). V gene TRBV12-3 or TRBV12-4 combines with J gene TRBJ1-2, with 8 bases identical to TRBD1. This sequence was found in a woman aged 40-49 years who had been exposed to COVID-19. The CDR3 DNA follows: TGTGCCAGCAGTTTCGGACAGGGACGAGGCTACACCTTC. Translation gives CASSFGQGRGYTF.